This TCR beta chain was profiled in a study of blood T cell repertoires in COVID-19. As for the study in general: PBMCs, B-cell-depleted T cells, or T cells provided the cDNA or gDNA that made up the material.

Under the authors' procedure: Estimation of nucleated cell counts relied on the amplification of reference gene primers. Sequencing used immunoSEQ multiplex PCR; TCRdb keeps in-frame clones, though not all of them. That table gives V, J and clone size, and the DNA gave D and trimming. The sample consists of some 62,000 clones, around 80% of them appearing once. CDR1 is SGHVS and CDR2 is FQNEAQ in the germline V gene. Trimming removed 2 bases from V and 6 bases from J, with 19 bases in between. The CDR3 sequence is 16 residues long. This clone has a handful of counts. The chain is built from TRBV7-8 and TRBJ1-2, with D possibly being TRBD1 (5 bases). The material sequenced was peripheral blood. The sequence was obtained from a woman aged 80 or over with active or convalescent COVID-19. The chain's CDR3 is CASSLWDSLDNDGYTF. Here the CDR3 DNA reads TGTGCCAGCAGCTTATGGGATAGCCTGGACAACGATGGCTACACCTTC. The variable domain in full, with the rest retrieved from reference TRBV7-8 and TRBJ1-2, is GAGVSQSPRYKVAKRGQDVALRCDPISGHVSLFWYQQALGQGPEFLTYFQNEAQLDKSGLPSDRFFAERPEGSVSTLKIQRTQQEDSAVYLCASSLWDSLDNDGYTFGSGTRLTVV.